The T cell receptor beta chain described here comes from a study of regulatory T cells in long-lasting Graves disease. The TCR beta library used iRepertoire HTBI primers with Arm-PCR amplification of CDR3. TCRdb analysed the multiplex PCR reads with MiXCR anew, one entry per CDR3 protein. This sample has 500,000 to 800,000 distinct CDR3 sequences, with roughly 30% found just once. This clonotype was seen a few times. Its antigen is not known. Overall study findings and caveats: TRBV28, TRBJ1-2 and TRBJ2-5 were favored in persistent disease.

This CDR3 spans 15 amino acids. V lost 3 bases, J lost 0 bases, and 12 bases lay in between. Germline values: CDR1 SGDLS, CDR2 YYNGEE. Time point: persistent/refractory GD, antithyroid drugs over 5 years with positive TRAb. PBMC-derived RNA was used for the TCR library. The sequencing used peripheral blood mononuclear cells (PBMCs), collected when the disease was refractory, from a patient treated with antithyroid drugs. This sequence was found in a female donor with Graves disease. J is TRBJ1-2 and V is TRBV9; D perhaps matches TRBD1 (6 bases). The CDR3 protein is CASSGWDNTNYGYTF. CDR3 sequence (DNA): TGTGCCAGCAGCGGATGGGACAACACTAACTATGGCTACACCTTC. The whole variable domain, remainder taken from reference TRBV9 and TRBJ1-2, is DSGVTQTPKHLITATGQRVTLRCSPRSGDLSVYWYQQSLDQGLQFLIQYYNGEERAKGNILERFSAQQFPDLHSELNLSSLELGDSALYFCASSGWDNTNYGYTFGSGTRLTVV.